This passage covers 16 T cell receptor beta chains from one sample sequenced in a study of OX40 agonist ivuxolimab in advanced cancers. Repertoires were generated with immunoSEQ multiplex PCR, while TCRdb's copy carries only in-frame clones and drops some. Here the sample spans around 140,000 clones, 85% to 95% being singletons. Material: CD4+ or CD8+ T cells sorted from blood, obtained in a trial of the OX40 agonist ivuxolimab. The receptors were sampled from an adult with an advanced solid tumor such as melanoma, head and neck, liver or kidney cancer.

This chain connects TRBV7-9 to TRBJ1-1, with D maybe TRBD1 (5 bases). The germline V gene has CDR1 SEHNR and CDR2 FQNEAQ (reference sequence). This CDR3 spans 14 amino acids. Trimming removed 5 bases from V and 3 bases from J, with 13 bases in between. CDR3 DNA sequence: TGTGCCAGCAGCCAGGGCAGGGAGGACACTGAAGCTTTCTTT. Encoded protein: CASSQGREDTEAFF.

The chain carries TRBV4-1 and TRBJ2-5; perhaps TRBD1 as D (6 bases). Looked up from germline, CDR1 is MGHRA and CDR2 is YSYEKL. Deletions cut 3 bases from V and 3 bases from J, with 11 bases between. The CDR3 loop spans 14 amino acids. The CDR3 DNA reads TGCGCCAGCAGCCACCAGGGGTTGGAAGAGACCCAGTACTTC. Amino acids: CASSHQGLEETQYF.

This clone was seen just once. V usage is TRBV28 and J usage is TRBJ2-1; 9 nucleotides line up with TRBD1. The V segment lost 0 bases and the J segment 8 bases; nucleotides outside the gene matches: 5. The CDR3 totals 15 residues. Germline V gives CDR1 MDHEN, CDR2 SYDVKM. Here the CDR3 reads CASSLWDRGDHEQFF. The CDR3 DNA is TGTGCCAGCAGTTTATGGGACAGGGGAGACCATGAGCAGTTCTTC.

V and J are TRBV18 and TRBJ1-1; D is perhaps TRBD1 (6 bases). This CDR3 has 16 residues. Germline V gene lookup returns CDR1 KGHSH and CDR2 LQKENI. Trimming removed 5 bases from V and 5 bases from J, with 21 bases in between. This CDR3 is CASSSYPGGAGTEAFF. CDR3 in DNA: TGTGCCAGCTCATCGTACCCGGGGGGGGCCGGGACTGAAGCTTTCTTT.

This clone was seen a few times. The chain couples TRBV7-2 to TRBJ2-5; TRBD2 is a possible D gene (5 bases). Germline V gives CDR1 SGHTA, CDR2 FQGNSA. V was trimmed by 5 bases and J by 5 bases, leaving 9 bases between them. The CDR3 is made up of 12 amino acids. The CDR3 DNA reads TGTGCCAGCAGCCGAGACTATGAGACCCAGTACTTC. Protein sequence: CASSRDYETQYF.

The chain recombines TRBV5-1 with TRBJ2-3; tentative D call: TRBD2 (6 bases). In germline, CDR1 is SGHRS, CDR2 YFSETQ. The CDR3 consists of 15 residues. V gave up 2 bases and J gave up 0 bases, with 10 bases separating them. DNA for the CDR3: TGCGCCAGCAGCTTACGCGGGGCCAGCACAGATACGCAGTATTTT. The encoded protein is CASSLRGASTDTQYF.

The chain carries TRBV19 and TRBJ1-5; D perhaps matches TRBD1 (5 bases). Germline-derived CDR1 and CDR2 are LNHDA and SQIVND (reference sequence). Trimming removed 5 bases from V and 6 bases from J, with 14 bases in between. The CDR3 has 14 amino acids. The CDR3 nucleotides are TGTGCCAGTAGTGCGGGGGGAGTCGTTCAGCCCCAGCATTTT. This codes for CASSAGGVVQPQHF.

The rearrangement joins TRBV4-2 to TRBJ1-2; no firm D call. Germline CDR1 reads LGHNA; CDR2 reads YNFKEQ. The V end was cut by 1 base, the J end by 4 bases, with 7 bases between. This CDR3 contains 13 residues. CDR3 sequence: CASSQGGFYGYTF. The CDR3 DNA reads TGTGCCAGCAGCCAAGGAGGGTTCTATGGCTACACCTTC.

A remark on this clone: Other DNA sequences in the same sample also yield this CDR3. The chain couples TRBV29-1 to TRBJ1-1, with D perhaps TRBD1 (5 bases). Germline lookup yields CDR1 SQVTM and CDR2 ANQGSEA. V was trimmed by 6 bases and J by 5 bases, leaving 16 bases between them. The CDR3 loop spans 13 amino acids. The CDR3 coding sequence is TGCAGCGTGAAGCATGGTCAGGGTACTGAAGCTTTCTTT. Protein product: CSVKHGQGTEAFF.

This clone is a singleton in its sample. The chain carries TRBV5-4 and TRBJ2-1; 7 bases are a match to TRBD2. The V segment lost 3 bases and the J segment 1 base; nucleotides outside the gene matches: 7. The CDR3 runs 16 residues. Germline V CDR1 and CDR2: SGHNT, YYREEE (reference sequence). CDR3 residues: CASSSGGPLSYNEQFF. The DNA for the CDR3 is TGTGCCAGCAGCTCGGGGGGACCCCTATCCTACAATGAGCAGTTCTTC.

The CDR3 protein is CASSSRQEETQYF. CDR3 DNA sequence: TGTGCCAGCAGCTCCCGACAGGAAGAGACCCAGTACTTC. The chain recombines TRBV7-9 with TRBJ2-5, with a possible D match to TRBD1 (6 bases). CDR3 length: 13 amino acids. With 4 bases removed from V and 3 bases from J, the gap between germline ends came to 9 bases. The germline V gene encodes CDR1 SEHNR and CDR2 FQNEAQ (reference sequence).

Turning to this clone: A read error may account for a junction end that differs from germline. This chain's CDR3 is CASSSDSLTLRLF. The CDR3 DNA reads TGTGCCAGCAGTTCGGACAGTCTCACGCTACGGTTATTC. The rearrangement joins TRBV27 to TRBJ2-7, with D possibly being TRBD1 (6 bases). Germline lookup yields CDR1 MNHEY and CDR2 SMNVEV (reference sequence). The CDR3 length is 13 residues.

V usage is TRBV27 and J usage is TRBJ2-7, with TRBD2 as a possible D gene (5 bases). V shed 6 bases and J shed 2 bases, with 14 bases lying between them. This CDR3 is 14 amino acids long. Germline CDR1 is MNHEY and CDR2 is SMNVEV (reference sequence). The CDR3 coding sequence is TGTGCCAGCAGGAGGGAGCCAACCACCTACGAGCAGTACTTC. Translation: CASRREPTTYEQYF.

The genes are TRBV5-1 and TRBJ2-3, with D perhaps matching TRBD1 (5 bases). This CDR3 has 15 residues. V lost 0 bases and J lost 2, with 10 bases in between. Germline CDR1 SGHRS, CDR2 YFSETQ. CDR3 region: CASSLATGTTDTQYF. In DNA form, the CDR3 reads TGCGCCAGCAGCTTGGCCACAGGAACCACAGATACGCAGTATTTT.

This sequence joins TRBV5-1 and TRBJ2-2, with TRBD2 matching over 10 bases. Germline V CDR1 and CDR2: SGHRS, YFSETQ. CDR3 length equals 17 residues. V lost 3 bases, J lost 4 bases, and 9 bases stayed unmatched. CDR3 DNA: TGCGCCAGCAGCTCGGGTCTAGCGGGGGTGAGCACCGGGGAGCTGTTTTTT. It codes for CASSSGLAGVSTGELFF.

This clone was seen once. The J gene is TRBJ1-1, the V gene TRBV5-3, with 8 bases identical to TRBD1. TRBV5-3 has ORF status, its function being uncertain. The CDR3 totals 17 residues. V shed 3 bases and J 0 bases; nucleotides not matched to a gene: 10. The CDR3 reads CARSWIDRGGMNTEAFF. In DNA, the CDR3 is TGTGCCAGAAGCTGGATTGACAGGGGAGGCATGAACACTGAAGCTTTCTTT.